These 4 T cell receptor beta chains share one sample of origin, sequenced in a study of cytomegalovirus exposure and HLA in healthy donors. A multiplex PCR was run with 60 Vbeta primers and 13 Jbeta primers. The protocol was immunoSEQ multiplex PCR, while the TCRdb copy is restricted to in-frame clones and leaves out a portion. Counted here are fewer than 200,000 clones, 82% occurring once; the ten biggest clones make up approximately 1.6%. The sample comprised PBMCs. The origin of the receptors is a male donor in good health and CMV-seronegative.

V gene TRBV5-1 combines with J gene TRBJ2-3; perhaps TRBD1 as D (6 bases). Germline CDR1 reads SGHRS; CDR2 reads YFSETQ. V lost 2 bases, J lost 2 bases, and 9 bases lay in between. The CDR3 is 14 amino acids. CDR3 in DNA: TGCGCCAGCAGCTTCGGACAGAACACAGATACGCAGTATTTT. Protein: CASSFGQNTDTQYF.

This clone was recorded once. This chain links TRBV7-2 with TRBJ2-1, with a possible D match to TRBD1 (5 bases). This CDR3 spans 12 amino acids. Looked up from germline, CDR1 is SGHTA and CDR2 is FQGNSA. V was trimmed by 4 bases and J by 6 bases, leaving 7 bases between them. CDR3 nucleotide sequence: TGTGCCAGCAGCTCCAGGGCCAATGAGCAGTTCTTC. This codes for CASSSRANEQFF.

The chain joins TRBV5-1 to TRBJ1-5; D gene ambiguous. The germline V gene has CDR1 SGHRS and CDR2 YFSETQ. The CDR3 runs to 14 residues. V was cut by 0 bases and J by 0 bases, with 4 bases left in between. The CDR3 DNA sequence: TGCGCCAGCAGCTTGGCAGATAGCAATCAGCCCCAGCATTTT. Its protein is CASSLADSNQPQHF.

The chain has TRBV6-1 and TRBJ1-6; perhaps TRBD1 as D (5 bases). The CDR3 totals 21 residues. V lost 0 bases and J lost 0, with 21 bases in between. Germline CDR1 is MNHNS and CDR2 is SASEGT. CDR3 in amino acids: CASSEARGDWISSSYNSPLHF. The CDR3 bases are TGTGCCAGCAGTGAAGCGCGGGGGGATTGGATATCAAGCTCCTATAATTCACCCCTCCACTTT.